These T cell receptor beta chains were read from a single sample in a study of early T cells in non-severe SARS-CoV-2 infection. MiXCR, applied by TCRdb to the 5' RACE reads, yields one record per CDR3 protein. Of some 57,000 distinct CDR3 sequences listed, about 13% are singletons. What was sequenced was whole blood. The source is an adult who was a healthcare worker with PCR-confirmed SARS-CoV-2 infection or an uninfected control (not recorded which). CDR3s include the opening cysteine and the closing phenylalanine or tryptophan. The D gene is left open where the match is weak. Clone size is stated in some rows and not others, as once, few, many or a class when expanded.

d_call j_call clone_size v_call cdr3_aa cdr3_nt
NA TRBJ2-1 many TRBV14 CASSQVRGADNEQFF TGTGCCAGCAGCCAAGTTAGGGGGGCGGACAATGAGCAGTTCTTC
TRBD1 TRBJ2-2 NA TRBV19 CASSIDTGGRVTGELFF TGTGCCAGTAGTATAGACACAGGGGGACGAGTGACCGGGGAGCTGTTTTTT
TRBD1 TRBJ1-3 few TRBV6-5 CASRHQGGGFGNTIYF TGTGCCAGCAGGCACCAAGGGGGCGGCTTTGGAAACACCATATATTTT
NA TRBJ1-2 few TRBV27 CASSLNGGSYTF TGTGCCAGCAGTTTAAACGGAGGGAGCTACACCTTC
NA TRBJ1-6 many TRBV14 CASSPGPNSPLHF TGTGCCAGCAGCCCGGGACCAAATTCACCCCTCCACTTT
TRBD1 TRBJ1-3 many TRBV6-5 CASSGTGYPRNTIYF TGTGCCAGCAGTGGGACAGGGTACCCTCGAAACACCATATATTTT
NA TRBJ1-1 many TRBV20-1 CSARESGEAFF TGCAGTGCTAGAGAATCCGGTGAAGCTTTCTTT
NA TRBJ1-1 NA TRBV5-1 CASSLDGRTDTEAFF TGCGCCAGCAGCTTGGATGGGAGAACGGACACTGAAGCTTTCTTT
NA TRBJ1-6 many TRBV30 CALLRGGGLSPLHF TGTGCCCTCCTGCGTGGGGGGGGACTGTCACCCCTCCACTTT
NA TRBJ2-3 NA TRBV28 CASEQGNTDTQYF TGTGCCAGCGAACAGGGAAACACAGATACGCAGTATTTT
TRBD1 TRBJ1-2 NA TRBV20-1 CSARESAQQGRNGYTF TGCAGTGCTAGAGAGTCTGCACAACAGGGGAGAAATGGCTACACCTTC
NA TRBJ1-1 few TRBV7-6 CASSLGAGLGSTEAFF TGTGCCAGCAGCTTAGGGGCAGGGCTGGGTTCCACTGAAGCTTTCTTT
TRBD1 TRBJ1-2 few TRBV29-1 CSVGRGGALFGYTF TGCAGCGTCGGCCGAGGGGGCGCGTTGTTTGGCTACACCTTC
NA TRBJ2-2 few TRBV5-1 CASSLAVGAWNTGELFF TGCGCCAGCAGCTTGGCTGTAGGGGCCTGGAACACCGGGGAGCTGTTTTTT
NA TRBJ1-1 NA TRBV24-1 CATSDLGGEAFF TGTGCCACCAGTGATTTGGGCGGTGAAGCTTTCTTT
NA TRBJ2-7 NA TRBV29-1 CSVVRQGSEQYF TGCAGCGTTGTAAGGCAGGGGAGCGAGCAGTACTTC
TRBD2 TRBJ2-4 few TRBV19 CASSPASGMGIQYF TGTGCCAGTAGCCCCGCTAGCGGGATGGGCATTCAGTACTTC
TRBD1 TRBJ1-5 many TRBV7-9 CASSLTGQGNQPQHF TGTGCCAGCAGCTTGACGGGACAGGGAAATCAGCCCCAGCATTTT
NA TRBJ1-1 few TRBV5-4 CANGVDRRVNTEAFF TGTGCCAATGGGGTAGACAGGAGGGTTAACACTGAAGCTTTCTTT
TRBD2 TRBJ2-1 few TRBV7-3 CASSLALAGVNNEQFF TGTGCCAGCAGCTTAGCACTAGCGGGAGTAAACAATGAGCAGTTCTTC
TRBD1 TRBJ2-7 NA TRBV14 CASSQEHYPGTGFDEQYF TGTGCCAGCAGCCAAGAGCATTACCCTGGGACAGGGTTTGACGAGCAGTACTTC
NA TRBJ2-3 NA TRBV10-1 CASSESGGLGTQYF TGCGCCAGCAGTGAGTCGGGGGGGCTGGGTACGCAGTATTTT
TRBD2 TRBJ2-7 few TRBV5-1 CASSPGLAGVDEQYF TGCGCCAGCAGCCCGGGCCTAGCGGGAGTCGACGAGCAGTACTTC
TRBD2 TRBJ2-7 NA TRBV10-3 CAIGEGLAGVYEQYF TGTGCCATCGGGGAGGGACTAGCGGGAGTATACGAGCAGTACTTC
TRBD2 TRBJ2-1 few TRBV9 CASSVDFEAGGQQFF TGTGCCAGCAGCGTAGACTTCGAAGCGGGAGGGCAGCAGTTCTTC
NA TRBJ2-3 many TRBV5-1 CASTWRGTTDTQYF TGCGCCAGCACCTGGAGGGGAACCACAGATACGCAGTATTTT
NA TRBJ2-7 NA TRBV28 CATTNRGSTSEQYF TGTGCCACCACCAATCGAGGCAGTACCTCCGAGCAGTACTTC
TRBD1 TRBJ1-6 NA TRBV28 CASSLGGRTGDSPLHF TGTGCCAGCAGTTTAGGCGGGAGGACAGGGGATTCACCCCTCCACTTT
NA TRBJ2-5 few TRBV29-1 CSGRDTGLQETQYF TGCAGCGGTCGGGACACCGGCTTACAAGAGACCCAGTACTTC